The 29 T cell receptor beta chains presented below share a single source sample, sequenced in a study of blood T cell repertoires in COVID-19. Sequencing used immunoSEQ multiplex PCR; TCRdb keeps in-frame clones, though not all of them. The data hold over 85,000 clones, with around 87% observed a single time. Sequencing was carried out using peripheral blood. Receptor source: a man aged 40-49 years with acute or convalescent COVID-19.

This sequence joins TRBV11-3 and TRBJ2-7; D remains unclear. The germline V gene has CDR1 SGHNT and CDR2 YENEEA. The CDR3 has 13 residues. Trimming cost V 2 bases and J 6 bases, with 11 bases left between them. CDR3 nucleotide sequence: TGTGCCAGCAGCTTATCGGCCGGAGTCGAGCAGTACTTC. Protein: CASSLSAGVEQYF.

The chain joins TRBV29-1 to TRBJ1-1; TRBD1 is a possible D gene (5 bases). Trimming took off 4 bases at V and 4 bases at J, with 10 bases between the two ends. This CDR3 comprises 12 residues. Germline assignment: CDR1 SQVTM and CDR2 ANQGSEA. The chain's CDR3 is CSVAPGGTEAFF. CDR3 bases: TGCAGCGTTGCCCCCGGGGGCACTGAAGCTTTCTTT.

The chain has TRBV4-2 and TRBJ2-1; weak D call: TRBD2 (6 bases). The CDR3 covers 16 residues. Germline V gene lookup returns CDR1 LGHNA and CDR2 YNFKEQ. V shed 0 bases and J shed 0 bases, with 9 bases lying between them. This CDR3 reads CASSQEEGDSYNEQFF. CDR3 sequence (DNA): TGTGCCAGCAGCCAAGAGGAGGGTGACTCCTACAATGAGCAGTTCTTC.

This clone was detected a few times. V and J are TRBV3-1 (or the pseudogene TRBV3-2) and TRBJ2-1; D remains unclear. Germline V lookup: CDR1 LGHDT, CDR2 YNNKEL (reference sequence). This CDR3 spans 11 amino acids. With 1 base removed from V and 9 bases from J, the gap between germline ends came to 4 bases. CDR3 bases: TGTGCCAGCAGCCAAGGAGGTGAGCAGTTCTTC. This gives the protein CASSQGGEQFF.

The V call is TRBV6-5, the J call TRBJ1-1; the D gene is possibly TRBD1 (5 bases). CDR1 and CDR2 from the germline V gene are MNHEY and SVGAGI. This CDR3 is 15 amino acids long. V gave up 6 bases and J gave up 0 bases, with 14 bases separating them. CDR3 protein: CASRTTGTLNTEAFF. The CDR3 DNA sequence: TGTGCCAGCAGGACAACCGGGACTCTGAACACTGAAGCTTTCTTT.

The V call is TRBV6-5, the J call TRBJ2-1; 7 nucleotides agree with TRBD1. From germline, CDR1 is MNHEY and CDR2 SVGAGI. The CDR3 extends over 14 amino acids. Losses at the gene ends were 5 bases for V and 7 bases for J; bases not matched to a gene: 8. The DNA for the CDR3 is TGTGCCAGCAGTCTACGACAGGGTGGGAATGAGCAGTTCTTC. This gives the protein CASSLRQGGNEQFF.

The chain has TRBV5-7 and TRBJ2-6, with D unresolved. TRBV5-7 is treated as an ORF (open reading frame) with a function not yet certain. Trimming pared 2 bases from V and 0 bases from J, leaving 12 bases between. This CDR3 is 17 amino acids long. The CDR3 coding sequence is TGTGCCAGCAGCTTTGATAGGAGAACCTCTGGGGCCAACGTCCTGACTTTC. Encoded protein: CASSFDRRTSGANVLTF.

CDR3 in DNA: TGTGCCTGGACCCCGGGGGATGGTGGCTACACCTTC. This gives the protein CAWTPGDGGYTF. This chain connects TRBV30 to TRBJ1-2; TRBD1 might be the D (5 bases). Germline V gives CDR1 GTSNPN, CDR2 SVGIG (reference sequence). Trimming removed 4 bases from V and 7 bases from J, with 13 bases in between. CDR3 size: 12 residues.

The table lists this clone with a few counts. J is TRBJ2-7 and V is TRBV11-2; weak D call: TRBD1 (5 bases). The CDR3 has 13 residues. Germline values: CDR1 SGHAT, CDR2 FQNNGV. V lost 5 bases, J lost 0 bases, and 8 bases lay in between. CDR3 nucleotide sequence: TGTGCCAGCAGCCCAGACAGCTCCTACGAGCAGTACTTC. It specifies CASSPDSSYEQYF. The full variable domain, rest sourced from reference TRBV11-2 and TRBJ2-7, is EAGVAQSPRYKIIEKRQSVAFWCNPISGHATLYWYQQILGQGPKLLIQFQNNGVVDDSQLPKDRFSAERLKGVDSTLKIQPAKLEDSAVYLCASSPDSSYEQYFGPGTRLTVT.

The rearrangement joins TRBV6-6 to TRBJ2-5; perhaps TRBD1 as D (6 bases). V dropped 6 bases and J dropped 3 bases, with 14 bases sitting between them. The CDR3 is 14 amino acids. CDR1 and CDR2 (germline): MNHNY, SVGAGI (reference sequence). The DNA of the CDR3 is TGTGCCAGCAGCTACCGGGACAAGGAAGAGACCCAGTACTTC. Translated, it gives CASSYRDKEETQYF.

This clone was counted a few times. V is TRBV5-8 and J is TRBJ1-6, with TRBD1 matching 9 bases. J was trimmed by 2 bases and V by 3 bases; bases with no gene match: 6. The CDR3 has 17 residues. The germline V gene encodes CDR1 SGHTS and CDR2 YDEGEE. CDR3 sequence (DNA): TGTGCCAGCAGCTCCCGGACAGGGGAAGCCTATAATTCACCCCTCCACTTT. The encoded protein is CASSSRTGEAYNSPLHF.

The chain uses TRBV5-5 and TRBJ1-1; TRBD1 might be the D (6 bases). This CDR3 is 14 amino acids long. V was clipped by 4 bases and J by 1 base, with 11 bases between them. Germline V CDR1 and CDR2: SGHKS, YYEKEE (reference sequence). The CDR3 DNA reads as TGTGCCAGCAGCAGACAGGCTGAGAACACTGAAGCTTTCTTT. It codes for CASSRQAENTEAFF.

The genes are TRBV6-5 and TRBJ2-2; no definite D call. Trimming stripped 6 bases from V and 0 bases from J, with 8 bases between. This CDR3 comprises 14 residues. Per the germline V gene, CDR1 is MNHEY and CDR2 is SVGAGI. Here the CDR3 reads CASRRTTNTGELFF. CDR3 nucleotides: TGTGCCAGCAGGCGAACTACGAACACCGGGGAGCTGTTTTTT.

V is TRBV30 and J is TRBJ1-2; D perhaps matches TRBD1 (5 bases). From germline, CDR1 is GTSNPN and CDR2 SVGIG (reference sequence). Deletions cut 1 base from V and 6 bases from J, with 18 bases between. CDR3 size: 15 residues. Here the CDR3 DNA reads TGTGCCTGGAGTGGTATTAGGGGCGCGACCGATGGCTACACCTTC. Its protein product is CAWSGIRGATDGYTF.

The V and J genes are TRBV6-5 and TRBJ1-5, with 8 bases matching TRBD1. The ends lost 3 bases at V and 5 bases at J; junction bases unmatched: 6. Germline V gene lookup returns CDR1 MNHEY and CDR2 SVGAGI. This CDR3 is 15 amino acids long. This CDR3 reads CASSYSGQGDQPQHF. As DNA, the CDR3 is TGTGCCAGCAGTTATTCCGGACAGGGCGATCAGCCCCAGCATTTT.

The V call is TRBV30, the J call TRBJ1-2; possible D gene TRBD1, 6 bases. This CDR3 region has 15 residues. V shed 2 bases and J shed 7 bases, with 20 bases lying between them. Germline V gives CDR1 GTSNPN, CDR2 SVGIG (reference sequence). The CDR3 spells CAWSFAIQQGTGYTF. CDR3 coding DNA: TGTGCCTGGAGTTTCGCAATCCAACAGGGAACTGGCTACACCTTC.

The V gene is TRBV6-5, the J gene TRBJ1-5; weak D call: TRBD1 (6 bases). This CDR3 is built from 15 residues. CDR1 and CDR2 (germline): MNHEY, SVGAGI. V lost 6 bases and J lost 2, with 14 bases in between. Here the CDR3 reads CASRNTGLGNQPQHF. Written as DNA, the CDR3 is TGTGCCAGCAGAAACACAGGGTTGGGCAATCAGCCCCAGCATTTT.

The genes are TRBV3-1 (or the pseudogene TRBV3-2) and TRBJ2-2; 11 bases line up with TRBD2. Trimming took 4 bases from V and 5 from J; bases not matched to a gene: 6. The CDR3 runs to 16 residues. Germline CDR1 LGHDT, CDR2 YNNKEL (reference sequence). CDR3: CASSPGLAGATGELFF. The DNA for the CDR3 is TGTGCCAGCAGCCCTGGACTAGCGGGCGCGACCGGGGAGCTGTTTTTT.

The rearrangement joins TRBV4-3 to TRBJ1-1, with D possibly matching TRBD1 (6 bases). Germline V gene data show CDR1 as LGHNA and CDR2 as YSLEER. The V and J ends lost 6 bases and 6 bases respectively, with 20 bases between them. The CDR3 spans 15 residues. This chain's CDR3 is CASSATLYAGAEAFF. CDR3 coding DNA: TGCGCCAGCAGTGCGACCCTCTACGCAGGGGCTGAAGCTTTCTTT.

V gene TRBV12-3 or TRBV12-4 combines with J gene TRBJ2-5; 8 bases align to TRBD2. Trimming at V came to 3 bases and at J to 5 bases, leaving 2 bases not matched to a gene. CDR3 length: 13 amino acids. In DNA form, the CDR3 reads TGTGCCAGCAGTTTTCTAGCGGGCGAGACCCAGTACTTC. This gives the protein CASSFLAGETQYF.

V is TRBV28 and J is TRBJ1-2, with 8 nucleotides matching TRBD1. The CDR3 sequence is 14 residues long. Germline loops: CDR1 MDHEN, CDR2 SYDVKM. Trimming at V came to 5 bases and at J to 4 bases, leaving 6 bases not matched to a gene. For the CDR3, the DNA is TGTGCCAGCAGTGGACAGGGAGAGTCCTATGGCTACACCTTC. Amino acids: CASSGQGESYGYTF.

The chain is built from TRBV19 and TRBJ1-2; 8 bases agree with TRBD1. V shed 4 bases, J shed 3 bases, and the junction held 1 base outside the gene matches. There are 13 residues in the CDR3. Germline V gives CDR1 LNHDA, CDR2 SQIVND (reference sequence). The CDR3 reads CASSTGQDYGYTF. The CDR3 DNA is TGTGCCAGTAGTACGGGACAGGACTATGGCTACACCTTC. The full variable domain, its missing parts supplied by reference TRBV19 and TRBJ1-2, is DGGITQSPKYLFRKEGQNVTLSCEQNLNHDAMYWYRQDPGQGLRLIYYSQIVNDFQKGDIAEGYSVSREKKESFPLTVTSAQKNPTAFYLCASSTGQDYGYTFGSGTRLTVV.

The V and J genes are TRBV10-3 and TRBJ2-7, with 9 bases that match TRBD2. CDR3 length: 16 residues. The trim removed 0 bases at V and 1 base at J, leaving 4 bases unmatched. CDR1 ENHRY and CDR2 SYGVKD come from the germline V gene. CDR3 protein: CAISESRTSESYEQYF. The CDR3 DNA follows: TGTGCCATCAGTGAGTCTAGGACTAGCGAGTCCTACGAGCAGTACTTC.

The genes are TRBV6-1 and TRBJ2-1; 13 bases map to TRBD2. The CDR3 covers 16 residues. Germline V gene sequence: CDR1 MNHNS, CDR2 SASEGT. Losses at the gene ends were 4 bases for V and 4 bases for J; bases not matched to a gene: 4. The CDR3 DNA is TGTGCCAGCAGTGGGACTAGCGGGAGATCTTACAATGAGCAGTTCTTC. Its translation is CASSGTSGRSYNEQFF.

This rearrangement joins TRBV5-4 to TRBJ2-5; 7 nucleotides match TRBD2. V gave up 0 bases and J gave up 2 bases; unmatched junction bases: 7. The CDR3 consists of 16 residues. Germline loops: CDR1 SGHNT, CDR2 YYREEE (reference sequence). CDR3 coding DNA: TGTGCCAGCAGCTTGGGGGGGGGAGGAGGTCAAGAGACCCAGTACTTC. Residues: CASSLGGGGGQETQYF.

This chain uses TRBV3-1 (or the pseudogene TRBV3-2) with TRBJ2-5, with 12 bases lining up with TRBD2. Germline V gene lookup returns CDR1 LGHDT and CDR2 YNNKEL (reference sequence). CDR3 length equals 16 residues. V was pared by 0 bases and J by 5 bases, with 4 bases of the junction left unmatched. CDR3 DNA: TGTGCCAGCAGCCAAGATCTAGCGGGAGGGAGCGAGACCCAGTACTTC. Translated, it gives CASSQDLAGGSETQYF.

As DNA, the CDR3 is TGTGCCAGCAGTGATTCTAGCGGGAAACAAGAGACCCAGTACTTC. Translation: CASSDSSGKQETQYF. V and J are TRBV2 and TRBJ2-5; 9 bases agree with TRBD2. The CDR3 contains 15 residues. The V gene end was trimmed by 3 bases and the J gene end by 2 bases; junction bases not matched to a gene: 4. Germline V gene lookup returns CDR1 SNHLY and CDR2 FYNNEI.

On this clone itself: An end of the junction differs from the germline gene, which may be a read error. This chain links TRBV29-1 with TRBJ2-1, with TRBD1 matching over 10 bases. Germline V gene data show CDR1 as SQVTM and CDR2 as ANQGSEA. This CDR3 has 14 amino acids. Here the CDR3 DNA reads TGCAGCGTGGAAGGACAGGGGGATAACAATGAGCAGTTCTTC. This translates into CSVEGQGDNNEQFF.

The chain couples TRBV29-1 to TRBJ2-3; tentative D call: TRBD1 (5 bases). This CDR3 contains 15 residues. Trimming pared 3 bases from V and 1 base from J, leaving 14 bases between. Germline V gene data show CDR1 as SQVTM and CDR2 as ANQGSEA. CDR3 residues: CSVDLGQARTDTQYF. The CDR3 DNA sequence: TGCAGCGTTGACCTGGGGCAGGCGCGCACAGATACGCAGTATTTT.